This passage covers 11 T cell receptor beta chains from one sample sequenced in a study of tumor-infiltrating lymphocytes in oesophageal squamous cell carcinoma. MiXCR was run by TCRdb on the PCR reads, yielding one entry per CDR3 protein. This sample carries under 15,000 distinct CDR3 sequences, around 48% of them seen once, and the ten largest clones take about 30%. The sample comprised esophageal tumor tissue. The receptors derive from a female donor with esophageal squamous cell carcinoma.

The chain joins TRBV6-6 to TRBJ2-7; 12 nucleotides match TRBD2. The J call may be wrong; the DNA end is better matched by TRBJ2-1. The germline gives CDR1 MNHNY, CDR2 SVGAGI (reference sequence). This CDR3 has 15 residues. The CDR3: CASRLAGGPMDEQFF. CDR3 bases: TGTGCCAGCAGGCTAGCGGGAGGGCCGATGGATGAGCAGTTCTTC.

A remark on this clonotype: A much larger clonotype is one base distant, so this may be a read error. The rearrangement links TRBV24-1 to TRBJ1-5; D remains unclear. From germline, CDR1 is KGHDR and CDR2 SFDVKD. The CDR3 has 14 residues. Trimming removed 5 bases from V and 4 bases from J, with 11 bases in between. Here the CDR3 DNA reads TGTGCCACCAGTGGGTGTGGCGCGAATCAGCCCCAGCATTTT. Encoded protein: CATSGCGANQPQHF.

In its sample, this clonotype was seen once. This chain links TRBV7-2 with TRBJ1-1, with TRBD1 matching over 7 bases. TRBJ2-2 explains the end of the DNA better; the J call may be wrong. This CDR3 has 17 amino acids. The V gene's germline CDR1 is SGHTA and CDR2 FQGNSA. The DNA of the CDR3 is TGTGCCAGCAGCTTAGGGGGGACAGACGCGAACACCGGGGAGCTGTTTTTT. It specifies CASSLGGTDANTGELFF.

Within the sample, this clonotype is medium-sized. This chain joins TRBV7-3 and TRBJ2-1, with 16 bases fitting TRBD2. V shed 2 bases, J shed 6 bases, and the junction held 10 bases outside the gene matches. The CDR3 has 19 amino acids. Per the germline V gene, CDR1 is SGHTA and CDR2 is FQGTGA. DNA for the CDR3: TGTGCCAGCAGCTTACTCGGGACTAGCGGGAGGGGGGTTGTCAATGAGCAGTTCTTC. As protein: CASSLLGTSGRGVVNEQFF.

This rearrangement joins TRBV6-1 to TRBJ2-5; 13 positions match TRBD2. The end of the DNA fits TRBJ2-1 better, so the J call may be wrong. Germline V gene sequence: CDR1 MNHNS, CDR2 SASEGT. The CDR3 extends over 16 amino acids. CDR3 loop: CASKGLAGASFNEQFF. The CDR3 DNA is TGTGCCAGCAAAGGACTAGCGGGAGCCTCGTTCAATGAGCAGTTCTTC.

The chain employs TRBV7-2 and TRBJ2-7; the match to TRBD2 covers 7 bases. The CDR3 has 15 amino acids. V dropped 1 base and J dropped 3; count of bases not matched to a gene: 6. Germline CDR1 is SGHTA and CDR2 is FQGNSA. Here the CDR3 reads CASSLVEGGRYEQYF. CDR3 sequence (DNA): TGTGCCAGCAGCTTAGTTGAGGGAGGGCGCTACGAGCAGTACTTC.

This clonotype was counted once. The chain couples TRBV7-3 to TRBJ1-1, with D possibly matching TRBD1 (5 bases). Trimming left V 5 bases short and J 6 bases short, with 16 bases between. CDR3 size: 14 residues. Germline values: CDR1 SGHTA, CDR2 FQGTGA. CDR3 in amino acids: CASSGDGGRAEAFF. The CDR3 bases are TGTGCCAGCAGCGGAGACGGGGGACGCGCTGAAGCTTTCTTT.

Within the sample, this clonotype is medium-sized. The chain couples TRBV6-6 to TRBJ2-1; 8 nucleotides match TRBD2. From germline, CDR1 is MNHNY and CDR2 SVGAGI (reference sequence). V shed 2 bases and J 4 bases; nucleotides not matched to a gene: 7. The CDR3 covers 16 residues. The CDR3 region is CASSYTGVAGYNEQFF. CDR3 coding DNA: TGTGCCAGCAGTTACACGGGAGTAGCGGGGTACAATGAGCAGTTCTTC.

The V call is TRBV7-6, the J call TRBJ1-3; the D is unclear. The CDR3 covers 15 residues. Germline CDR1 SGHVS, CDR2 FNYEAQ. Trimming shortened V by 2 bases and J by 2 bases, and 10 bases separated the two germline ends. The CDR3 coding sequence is TGTGCCAGCAGCTTAACAGTATCCGCTGGAAACACCATATATTTT. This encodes CASSLTVSAGNTIYF.

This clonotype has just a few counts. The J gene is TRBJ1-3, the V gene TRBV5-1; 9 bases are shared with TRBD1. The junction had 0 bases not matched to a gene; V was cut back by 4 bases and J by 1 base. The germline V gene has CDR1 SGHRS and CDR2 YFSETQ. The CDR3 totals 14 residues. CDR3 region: CASSGTGSGNTIYF. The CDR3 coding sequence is TGCGCCAGCAGCGGGACAGGGTCTGGAAACACCATATATTTT.

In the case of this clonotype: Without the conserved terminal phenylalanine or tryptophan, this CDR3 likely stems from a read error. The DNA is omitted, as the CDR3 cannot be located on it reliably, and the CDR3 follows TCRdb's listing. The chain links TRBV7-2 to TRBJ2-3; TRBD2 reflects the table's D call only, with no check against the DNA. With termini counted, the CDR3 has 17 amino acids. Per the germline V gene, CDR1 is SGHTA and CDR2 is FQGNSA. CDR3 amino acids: CASSVTSGVNNEQFFGP.